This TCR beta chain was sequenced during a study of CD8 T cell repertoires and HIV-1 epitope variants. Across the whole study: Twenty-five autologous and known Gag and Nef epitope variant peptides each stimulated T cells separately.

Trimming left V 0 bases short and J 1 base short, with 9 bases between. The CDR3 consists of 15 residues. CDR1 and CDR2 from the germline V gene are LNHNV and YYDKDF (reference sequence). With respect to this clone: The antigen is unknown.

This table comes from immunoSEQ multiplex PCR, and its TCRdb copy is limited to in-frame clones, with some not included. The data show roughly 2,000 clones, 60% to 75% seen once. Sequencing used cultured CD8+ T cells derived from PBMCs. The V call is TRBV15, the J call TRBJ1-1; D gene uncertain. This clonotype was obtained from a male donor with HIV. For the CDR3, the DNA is TGTGCCACCAGCAGAGATCCTGACCCGAACACTGAAGCTTTCTTT. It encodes CATSRDPDPNTEAFF.